What follows are 20 T cell receptor beta chains derived from one specimen sequenced in a study of OX40 agonist ivuxolimab in advanced cancers. Sequenced by immunoSEQ multiplex PCR; TCRdb stores in-frame clones only, minus some. The table shows under 50,000 clones, with over 60% occurring only once. Sequencing was performed on CD4+ or CD8+ T cells sorted from blood, taken in a trial of the OX40 agonist ivuxolimab. The receptors come from an adult with an advanced solid tumor such as melanoma, head and neck, liver or kidney cancer.

This chain joins TRBV6-6 and TRBJ1-1, with TRBD1 identical over 7 bases. Trimming took 8 bases from V and 3 from J; bases not matched to a gene: 6. Germline lookup yields CDR1 MNHNY and CDR2 SVGAGI (reference sequence). This CDR3 comprises 13 residues. The CDR3, as DNA: TGTGCCAGCCGCATAGACAGGGACACTGAAGCTTTCTTT. This gives the protein CASRIDRDTEAFF.

This clone was found a few times. The chain recombines TRBV19 with TRBJ1-2; 11 nucleotides agree with TRBD1. The CDR3 totals 14 residues. Germline CDR1 and CDR2: LNHDA and SQIVND (reference sequence). The V gene end was trimmed by 5 bases and the J gene end by 7 bases; junction bases not matched to a gene: 6. The CDR3 loop is CASSRTGGERGYTF. The CDR3 nucleotides read TGTGCCAGTAGTCGGACAGGGGGCGAACGTGGCTACACCTTC.

The rearrangement links TRBV5-1 to TRBJ2-1, with D possibly being TRBD1 or TRBD2 (6 bases each). The CDR3 has 16 residues. Germline V gene sequence: CDR1 SGHRS, CDR2 YFSETQ. With 3 bases removed from V and 0 bases from J, the gap between germline ends came to 13 bases. The CDR3 reads CASSSTGARSYNEQFF. CDR3 DNA sequence: TGCGCCAGCAGCTCTACGGGGGCCCGCTCCTACAATGAGCAGTTCTTC.

This clone was observed a single time. The chain recombines TRBV7-3 with TRBJ2-2; 7 positions agree with TRBD2. The CDR3 has 16 residues. Trimming removed 1 base from V and 6 bases from J; junction bases left unmatched: 8. Germline V lookup: CDR1 SGHTA, CDR2 FQGTGA. DNA for the CDR3: TGTGCCAGCAGCTTAAGGGGAGGGACCGGCGCCGGGGAGCTGTTTTTT. Its translation: CASSLRGGTGAGELFF.

V and J are TRBV6-5 and TRBJ2-7; D remains unclear. Germline V lookup: CDR1 MNHEY, CDR2 SVGAGI. The CDR3 contains 12 residues. V shed 8 bases and J shed 5 bases, with 13 bases lying between them. CDR3 DNA sequence: TGTGCCAGCTCCTGGGATCGACACGAGCAGTACTTC. Translation gives CASSWDRHEQYF.

This clone has a single count. The CDR3 nucleotides read TGTGCCATCAGCCCTAGACTAGCGGGAGAGGGCACAGATACGCAGTATTTT. Its protein product is CAISPRLAGEGTDTQYF. The chain couples TRBV10-3 to TRBJ2-3, with 12 bases fitting TRBD2. The ends lost 6 bases at V and 1 base at J; junction bases unmatched: 8. In germline, CDR1 is ENHRY, CDR2 SYGVKD. The CDR3 totals 17 residues.

This clone was observed a few times. The rearrangement uses TRBV29-1 and TRBJ2-7; 12 positions match TRBD1. The CDR3 is 14 residues long. Trimming at V came to 6 bases and at J to 5 bases, leaving 8 bases not matched to a gene. CDR1 and CDR2 from the germline V gene are SQVTM and ANQGSEA. The CDR3 DNA reads as TGCAGCGTGGGGACAGGGGGCGCCCCCAACGAGCAGTACTTC. Translation gives CSVGTGGAPNEQYF.

This clone was seen just once. The V call is TRBV5-4, the J call TRBJ2-5; 10 bases fit TRBD1. Germline V gene data show CDR1 as SGHNT and CDR2 as YYREEE (reference sequence). J was trimmed by 6 bases and V by 4 bases; bases with no gene match: 9. The CDR3 spans 15 residues. The CDR3 loop is CASSPTGGVEKTQYF. The CDR3 nucleotides read TGTGCCAGCAGCCCGACAGGGGGCGTGGAAAAGACCCAGTACTTC.

The chain joins TRBV6-5 to TRBJ2-5; D might be TRBD1 or TRBD2, each matching 5 bases. Germline-derived CDR1 and CDR2 are MNHEY and SVGAGI. Trimming took 7 bases from V and 7 from J, leaving 13 bases between them. CDR3 size: 12 residues. The CDR3 reads CASITTEGTQYF. The CDR3, as DNA: TGTGCCAGCATCACGACAGAGGGGACCCAGTACTTC.

As to this clone: One end of the junction does not line up with germline, which may come from a read error. This CDR3 is also generated by other DNA sequences in the sample. This chain connects TRBV29-1 to TRBJ1-2, with TRBD1 as a possible D gene (6 bases). There are 14 residues in the CDR3. Germline V lookup: CDR1 SQVTM, CDR2 ANQGSEA. The CDR3 sequence is CSAAGGASNYGYTF. CDR3 bases: TGCAGCGCCGCGGGGGGGGCGAGTAACTACGGCTACACCTTC.

The CDR3 protein is CASSLAWGNTGELFF. The CDR3 coding sequence is TGTGCCAGCAGCTTAGCTTGGGGAAACACCGGGGAGCTGTTTTTT. The chain combines TRBV7-3 with TRBJ2-2; D is undetermined. Germline V gives CDR1 SGHTA, CDR2 FQGTGA. Trimming took off 2 bases at V and 2 bases at J, with 9 bases between the two ends. This CDR3 region has 15 residues.

The chain carries TRBV5-4 and TRBJ2-1, with D possibly being TRBD2 (6 bases). CDR1 and CDR2 (germline): SGHNT, YYREEE (reference sequence). This CDR3 has 12 amino acids. V was cut by 2 bases and J by 11 bases, with 11 bases left in between. In DNA, the CDR3 is TGTGCCAGCAGCTTCGGGGGTTCCCAGCAGTTCTTC. Amino acid sequence: CASSFGGSQQFF.

In regard to this clone: Other nucleotide sequences in the sample specify the same CDR3. CDR3 bases: TGTGCCAGCAGCCAGACAGGGGTCGATCAGCCCCAGCATTTT. This encodes CASSQTGVDQPQHF. This chain connects TRBV6-1 to TRBJ1-5, with 8 bases that match TRBD1. CDR3 length: 14 amino acids. V shed 6 bases and J 5 bases; nucleotides not matched to a gene: 6. Germline loops: CDR1 MNHNS, CDR2 SASEGT.

The rearrangement uses TRBV5-1 and TRBJ2-3; 8 bases align to TRBD2. Unmatched junction bases numbered 8, after V lost 5 bases and J lost 6 bases. The germline V gene has CDR1 SGHRS and CDR2 YFSETQ. There are 14 residues in the CDR3. The CDR3 here is CASRTSGFADTQYF. In nucleotides, the CDR3 is TGCGCCAGCAGAACTAGCGGATTCGCGGATACGCAGTATTTT.

The chain employs TRBV19 and TRBJ1-5; D not resolved. CDR3 length equals 12 residues. The V gene lost 6 bases and the J gene lost 4 bases, with 7 bases spanning the gap. CDR1 is LNHDA, CDR2 SQIVND, per germline (reference sequence). The CDR3 here is CASSSLNQPQHF. The CDR3 nucleotides read TGTGCCAGTAGCTCTTTAAATCAGCCCCAGCATTTT.

The J gene is TRBJ2-7, the V gene TRBV18, with TRBD2 matching over 9 bases. V trimming: 0 bases; J trimming: 3 bases; junction bases outside the gene matches: 9. This CDR3 is built from 17 residues. Germline V gene lookup returns CDR1 KGHSH and CDR2 LQKENI. The CDR3 region is CASSPPGSRRGGYEQYF. In nucleotides, the CDR3 is TGTGCCAGCTCACCACCAGGGTCTCGGCGGGGGGGCTACGAGCAGTACTTC. Using reference TRBV18 and TRBJ2-7 for the parts outside the CDR3, the full variable domain is NAGVMQNPRHLVRRRGQEARLRCSPMKGHSHVYWYRQLPEEGLKFMVYLQKENIIDESGMPKERFSAEFPKEGPSILRIQQVVRGDSAAYFCASSPPGSRRGGYEQYFGPGTRLTVT.

CDR3 DNA: TGCGCCAGCAGCTTCCGGACAGGGGTCTACAATGAGCAGTTCTTC. The encoded protein is CASSFRTGVYNEQFF. This chain connects TRBV5-1 to TRBJ2-1, with TRBD1 matching 9 bases. CDR3 length equals 15 residues. The germline V gene has CDR1 SGHRS and CDR2 YFSETQ. Unmatched junction bases numbered 3, after V lost 2 bases and J lost 3 bases.

This chain joins TRBV5-1 and TRBJ1-2, with D possibly matching TRBD1 (6 bases). CDR1 and CDR2 (germline): SGHRS, YFSETQ. The CDR3 has 14 residues. The germline V and J ends were trimmed by 0 bases and 1 base, with 7 bases remaining between them. As DNA, the CDR3 is TGCGCCAGCAGCTTGGGCAGGGGTAACTATGGCTACACCTTC. Protein sequence: CASSLGRGNYGYTF.

By sample share, this clone is medium-sized (0.01 to 0.1%). The CDR3 spells CASSFGRLLASEQYF. The CDR3 coding sequence is TGTGCCAGCAGTTTTGGGAGGTTATTGGCGAGCGAGCAGTACTTC. The chain links TRBV6-1 to TRBJ2-7; tentative D call: TRBD2 (6 bases). Between the trimmed V and J ends, which lost 5 bases and 6 bases, there was a span of 20 bases. Germline V lookup: CDR1 MNHNS, CDR2 SASEGT. The CDR3 length is 15 residues.

The chain uses TRBV10-3 and TRBJ2-7; TRBD2 aligns across 8 bases. The CDR3 extends over 15 amino acids. V shed 4 bases and J 2 bases; nucleotides not matched to a gene: 7. CDR1 is ENHRY and CDR2 is SYGVKD in the germline V gene. DNA for the CDR3: TGTGCCATCAGTGCCACTAGCGGACTTACCTACGAGCAGTACTTC. Its protein product is CAISATSGLTYEQYF.